These 16 T cell receptor beta chains share one sample of origin, sequenced in a study of OX40 agonist ivuxolimab in advanced cancers. Data came from immunoSEQ multiplex PCR; TCRdb stores just in-frame clones and leaves some out. The table records some 74,000 clones, about 94% of them present only once. The sequenced sample was CD4+ or CD8+ T cells sorted from blood, obtained in a trial of the OX40 agonist ivuxolimab. The receptors here all came from an adult with an advanced solid tumor such as melanoma, head and neck, liver or kidney cancer.

The V and J genes are TRBV5-6 and TRBJ1-5, with TRBD1 identical over 8 bases. J lost 8 bases, V lost 4 bases, and 11 bases had no gene match. The germline V gene has CDR1 SGHDT and CDR2 YYEEEE. This CDR3 spans 15 amino acids. In DNA form, the CDR3 reads TGTGCCAGCAGCCGCGCTAGCAGGGGGCTGGAGCCCCAGCATTTT. Its translation: CASSRASRGLEPQHF.

The chain has TRBV7-8 and TRBJ1-1; no firm D call. The CDR3 runs 17 residues. The V end was cut by 4 bases, the J end by 7 bases, with 25 bases between. CDR1 and CDR2 from the germline V gene are SGHVS and FQNEAQ. CDR3 residues: CASSSRSVFGDKFEAFF. The DNA of the CDR3 is TGTGCCAGCAGCTCACGGAGTGTTTTTGGGGATAAGTTTGAAGCTTTCTTT.

The rearrangement uses TRBV27 and TRBJ2-2; a possible D gene is TRBD2 (5 bases). Germline CDR1 reads MNHEY; CDR2 reads SMNVEV (reference sequence). The length of the CDR3 is 14 residues. V was trimmed by 6 bases and J by 1 base, leaving 9 bases between them. Written as DNA, the CDR3 is TGTGCCAGCAGGGCGGGTCTGAACACCGGGGAGCTGTTTTTT. Its protein product is CASRAGLNTGELFF.

The chain links TRBV6-5 to TRBJ1-6; D is unclear. Trimming cost V 4 bases and J 6 bases, with 16 bases left between them. Germline CDR1 and CDR2: MNHEY and SVGAGI. CDR3 length: 16 amino acids. The CDR3 is CASSSWAAASNSPLHF. Here the CDR3 DNA reads TGTGCCAGCAGTTCCTGGGCGGCGGCTAGTAATTCACCCCTCCACTTT.

The rearrangement uses TRBV5-5 and TRBJ2-7; D unresolved. CDR3 length equals 12 residues. Germline lookup yields CDR1 SGHKS and CDR2 YYEKEE (reference sequence). Between the trimmed V and J ends, which lost 1 base and 3 bases, there was a span of 5 bases. The CDR3 nucleotides read TGTGCCAGCAGCTTGTTGGACTACGAGCAGTACTTC. Translated: CASSLLDYEQYF.

This clone was found once. The genes are TRBV11-3 and TRBJ2-1; D unresolved. V was clipped by 5 bases and J by 7 bases, with 9 bases between them. Per the germline V gene, CDR1 is SGHNT and CDR2 is YENEEA. The CDR3 is 12 amino acids. The CDR3 sequence: CASSIGENEQFF. The CDR3 DNA is TGTGCCAGCAGCATCGGAGAGAATGAGCAGTTCTTC.

The chain couples TRBV14 to TRBJ2-7, with 8 bases lining up with TRBD1. J lost 3 bases, V lost 0 bases, and 4 bases had no gene match. Germline-derived CDR1 and CDR2 are SGHDN and FVKESK. The CDR3 loop spans 15 amino acids. As DNA, the CDR3 is TGTGCCAGCAGCCAAGATCTAGGACAGGGCTACGAGCAGTACTTC. Residues: CASSQDLGQGYEQYF.

The rearrangement links TRBV15 to TRBJ1-6, with D maybe TRBD1 (6 bases). Per germline, CDR1 LNHNV and CDR2 YYDKDF (reference sequence). Deletions cut 3 bases from V and 0 bases from J, with 12 bases between. The CDR3 runs to 17 residues. The CDR3 spells CATSSGGGSSYNSPLHF. The CDR3 DNA reads as TGTGCCACCAGCAGCGGAGGGGGGAGCTCCTATAATTCACCCCTCCACTTT.

This chain connects TRBV27 to TRBJ2-7; possible D gene TRBD1, 6 bases. Germline CDR1 MNHEY, CDR2 SMNVEV (reference sequence). The CDR3 runs 15 residues. Trimming stripped 0 bases from V and 4 bases from J, with 13 bases between. The CDR3 DNA reads TGTGCCAGCAGTTTATCTACAGGGCGGTTGTACGAGCAGTACTTC. This translates into CASSLSTGRLYEQYF.

This sequence joins TRBV15 and TRBJ2-4, with TRBD2 as a possible D gene (6 bases). The CDR3 covers 14 residues. The V and J ends lost 4 bases and 7 bases respectively, with 14 bases between them. Germline V gene data show CDR1 as LNHNV and CDR2 as YYDKDF (reference sequence). CDR3 bases: TGTGCCACCAGCAACCCCACGGGACTCAACATTCAGTACTTC. Translated: CATSNPTGLNIQYF.

The gene calls are TRBV6-1 and TRBJ1-2, with D unresolved. Between the trimmed V and J ends, which lost 2 bases and 5 bases, there was a span of 9 bases. This CDR3 comprises 13 residues. The V gene's germline CDR1 is MNHNS and CDR2 SASEGT. The CDR3 DNA is TGTGCCAGCAGTGAAAAATTTGAGTATGGCTACACCTTC. Amino acid sequence: CASSEKFEYGYTF.

This sequence joins TRBV19 and TRBJ1-5; no reliable D call. Trimming pared 7 bases from V and 3 bases from J, leaving 7 bases between. There are 12 residues in the CDR3. CDR1 LNHDA and CDR2 SQIVND come from the germline V gene (reference sequence). Written as DNA, the CDR3 is TGTGCCAGTAACGTATACAATCAGCCCCAGCATTTT. Its protein product is CASNVYNQPQHF.

The V gene is TRBV7-9, the J gene TRBJ2-5; 10 bases line up with TRBD2. The CDR3 runs to 14 residues. Per germline, CDR1 SEHNR and CDR2 FQNEAQ (reference sequence). J was trimmed by 3 bases and V by 8 bases; bases with no gene match: 6. This CDR3 is CASGPLAGEETQYF. CDR3 nucleotide sequence: TGTGCCAGCGGACCTCTAGCGGGAGAAGAGACCCAGTACTTC.

V gene TRBV6-6 combines with J gene TRBJ1-2, with no clear D. The CDR3 sequence is 14 residues long. Trimming shortened V by 6 bases and J by 1 base, and 12 bases separated the two germline ends. The germline CDR1 and CDR2 sequences are MNHNY and SVGAGI (reference sequence). CDR3 bases: TGTGCCAGCAGCTCTAAGGCGGGTAACTATGGCTACACCTTC. Encoded protein: CASSSKAGNYGYTF.

The chain is built from TRBV6-5 and TRBJ2-5, with 8 bases that match TRBD1. The CDR3 is made up of 15 amino acids. V lost 6 bases to trimming and J lost 5 bases; unmatched junction nucleotides: 11. Germline V lookup: CDR1 MNHEY, CDR2 SVGAGI. The CDR3 here is CASSPGTGIIETQYF. In nucleotides, the CDR3 is TGTGCCAGCAGCCCCGGGACAGGCATCATCGAGACCCAGTACTTC.

The J gene is TRBJ2-7, the V gene TRBV4-3; 9 bases match TRBD2. The length of the CDR3 is 15 residues. Germline V gene lookup returns CDR1 LGHNA and CDR2 YSLEER. Losses at the gene ends were 1 base for V and 3 bases for J; bases not matched to a gene: 4. CDR3 sequence reads: CASSQVLAGLYEQYF. The CDR3 DNA follows: TGCGCCAGCAGCCAAGTACTAGCGGGCCTCTACGAGCAGTACTTC.